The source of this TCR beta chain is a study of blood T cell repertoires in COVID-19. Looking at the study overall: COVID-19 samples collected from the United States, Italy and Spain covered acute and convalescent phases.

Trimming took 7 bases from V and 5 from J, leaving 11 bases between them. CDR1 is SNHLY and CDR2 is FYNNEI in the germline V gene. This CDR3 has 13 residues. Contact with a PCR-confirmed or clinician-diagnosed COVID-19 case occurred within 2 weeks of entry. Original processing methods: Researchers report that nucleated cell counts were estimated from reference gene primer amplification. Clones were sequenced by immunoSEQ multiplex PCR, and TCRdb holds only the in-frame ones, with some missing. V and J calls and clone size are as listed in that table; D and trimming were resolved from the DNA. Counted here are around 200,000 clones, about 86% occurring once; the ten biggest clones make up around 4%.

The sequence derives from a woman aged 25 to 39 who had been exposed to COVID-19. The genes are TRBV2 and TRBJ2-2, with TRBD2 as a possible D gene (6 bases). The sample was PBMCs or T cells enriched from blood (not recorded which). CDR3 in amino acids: CASKGSGTGELFF. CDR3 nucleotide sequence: TGTGCCAGCAAAGGGAGCGGGACCGGGGAGCTGTTTTTT.